Following are 2 T cell receptor beta chains from one sample sequenced in a study of post-analysis software for immune sequencing data. General study points: In patients, about 5 TRBV segments were more frequent than in controls, with TRBV5-6, TRBV5-1 and TRBV20-1 among them.

No antigens are known for them. TCR beta cDNA libraries included unique molecular identifiers. TCRdb called the PCR reads again in MiXCR, with one record for every CDR3 protein. The data contain hundreds of thousands of distinct CDR3 sequences, 30% of them singletons. The sequencing input was blood. Receptors were obtained from a girl aged 10 to 17 with multiple sclerosis.

V gene TRBV18 combines with J gene TRBJ1-2; TRBD1 is a possible D gene (6 bases). V was shortened by 2 bases and J by 4 bases, with 11 bases between the two germline ends. CDR1 is KGHSH and CDR2 is LQKENI in the germline V gene. The CDR3 is 14 residues long. The chain's CDR3 is CASSPGRGAYGYTF. CDR3 DNA sequence: TGTGCCAGCTCACCAGGCAGGGGCGCCTATGGCTACACCTTC.

The chain joins TRBV9 to TRBJ1-2; D is uncertain. CDR3 length: 15 amino acids. Germline CDR1 is SGDLS and CDR2 is YYNGEE. Trimming cost V 4 bases and J 8 bases, with 21 bases left between them. The CDR3 DNA is TGTGCCAGCAGCCCAAGAGGTGAGGGCACTGGGGGCTACACCTTC. It yields the protein CASSPRGEGTGGYTF.